This entry describes one T cell receptor beta chain. Its specificity is not known. Data came from immunoSEQ multiplex PCR; TCRdb stores just in-frame clones and leaves some out. The table includes over 120,000 clones, roughly 91% detected once. This entry is derived from a study of graft-versus-host responses after intestinal transplantation. Turning to the study itself: Recipients uniformly received anti-thymocyte globulin induction, followed by tacrolimus and steroids for approximately 3 years.

Germline V gene data show CDR1 as SGHTA and CDR2 as FQGNSA. V shed 1 base and J shed 2 bases, with 8 bases lying between them. The CDR3 runs to 14 residues. The chain couples TRBV7-2 to TRBJ2-5; D gene ambiguous. Specimen: unstimulated CD4+ T cells sorted from spleen or lymph node cells, collected before intestinal transplant. This clonotype was obtained from a human donor who received an intestinal transplant. For the CDR3, the DNA is TGTGCCAGCAGCTTAGGAGGTATACAAGAGACCCAGTACTTC. Protein product: CASSLGGIQETQYF.